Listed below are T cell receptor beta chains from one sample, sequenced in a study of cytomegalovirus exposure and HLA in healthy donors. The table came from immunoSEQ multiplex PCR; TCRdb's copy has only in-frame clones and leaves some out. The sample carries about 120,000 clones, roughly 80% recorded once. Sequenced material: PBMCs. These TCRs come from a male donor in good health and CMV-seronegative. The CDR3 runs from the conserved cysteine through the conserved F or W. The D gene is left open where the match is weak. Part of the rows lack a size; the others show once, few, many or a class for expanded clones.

TGTGCCAGCAGCCCCTGGGGTGGATCGGGGGAAAAACTGTTTTTT	CASSPWGGSGEKLFF	NA	TRBV7-6	TRBJ1-4	NA
TGTGCCAGCAGCTTGGTAGTCGGATCCGGAGCAGGAAACACCATATATTTT	CASSLVVGSGAGNTIYF	NA	TRBV5-5	TRBJ1-3	NA
TGTGCCAGCAGTTTCGGAGGGGACAGGGGGCGACCAGGAAACATTCAGTACTTC	CASSFGGDRGRPGNIQYF	TRBD1	TRBV28	TRBJ2-4	NA
TGTGCCAGCAGCGTAGGTTCCAGGGAGCGGGACACCATATATTTT	CASSVGSRERDTIYF	NA	TRBV9	TRBJ1-3	NA
TGTGCCAGCAGCTTCCTCAGGGTGAATGAGCAGTTCTTC	CASSFLRVNEQFF	NA	TRBV7-2	TRBJ2-1	NA
TGTGCCAGCAGTTACTCGGGCGGGTTCTCCTACGAGCAGTACTTC	CASSYSGGFSYEQYF	NA	TRBV6-6	TRBJ2-7	NA
TGTGCCAGCAGCTTCGGGACTGGGAGGAGTAATGAAAAACTGTTTTTT	CASSFGTGRSNEKLFF	NA	TRBV7-2	TRBJ1-4	NA
TGTGCCAGCAGTGAAGCCCGACGAGGGGGCTACACCTTC	CASSEARRGGYTF	NA	TRBV6-5	TRBJ1-2	few
TGCGCCAGCAGCCAAGCGTCGGGTCAACAACCCAACTATGGCTACACCTTC	CASSQASGQQPNYGYTF	NA	TRBV4-1	TRBJ1-2	NA
TGCAGCATTCCGTCCGGGTTCCTAGATGGCTACACCTTC	CSIPSGFLDGYTF	NA	TRBV29-1	TRBJ1-2	NA
TGCAGCGCTGGACAGAAATTGGGCTACGAGCAGTACTTC	CSAGQKLGYEQYF	NA	TRBV29-1	TRBJ2-7	NA
TGTGCCAGCAGTTCAAGACACGCCCGAGACGAGCAGTACTTC	CASSSRHARDEQYF	NA	TRBV27	TRBJ2-7	NA
TGTGCCAGCAGGGACAGGACAGGGGCTAGCACTGAAGCTTTCTTT	CASRDRTGASTEAFF	TRBD1	TRBV2	TRBJ1-1	few
TGCGCCAGCAGCCAAGAAACAGGCTCTGGAAACACCATATATTTT	CASSQETGSGNTIYF	NA	TRBV4-3	TRBJ1-3	NA